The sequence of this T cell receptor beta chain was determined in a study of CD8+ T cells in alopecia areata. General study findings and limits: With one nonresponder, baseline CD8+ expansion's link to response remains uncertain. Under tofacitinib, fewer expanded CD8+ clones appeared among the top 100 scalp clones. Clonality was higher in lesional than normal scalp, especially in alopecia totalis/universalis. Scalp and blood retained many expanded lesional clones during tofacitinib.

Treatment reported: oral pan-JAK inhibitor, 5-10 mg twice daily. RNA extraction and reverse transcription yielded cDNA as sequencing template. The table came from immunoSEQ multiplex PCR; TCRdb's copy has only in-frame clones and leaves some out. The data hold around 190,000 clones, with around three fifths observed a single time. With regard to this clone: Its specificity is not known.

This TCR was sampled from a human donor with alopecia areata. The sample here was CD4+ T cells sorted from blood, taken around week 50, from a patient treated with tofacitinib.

The CDR3 sequence: CASSPVTGQGSSGANVLTF. The CDR3 DNA is TGTGCCAGCAGCCCCGTAACGGGACAGGGATCGTCTGGGGCCAACGTCCTGACTTTC. The rearrangement joins TRBV5-5 to TRBJ2-6; 9 positions agree with TRBD1. The CDR3 is made up of 19 amino acids. From germline, CDR1 is SGHKS and CDR2 YYEKEE (reference sequence). Trimming removed 4 bases from V and 1 base from J; junction bases left unmatched: 12.